Listed below are T cell receptor beta chains from one sample, sequenced in a study of blood T cell repertoires in COVID-19. Profiled with immunoSEQ multiplex PCR; TCRdb holds only in-frame clones, not every one. The repertoire holds about 170,000 clones, with about 81% as singletons. The sequenced sample consisted of peripheral blood. These receptors all come from a woman in her sixties or seventies with acute or convalescent COVID-19. Each CDR3 is given with its conserved first and last residue. Each record gives: D gene, V gene, clone size, J gene, CDR3 DNA, CDR3 protein. A D gene is named only where the DNA matches it firmly. Size tells how often a clone was seen (once, few, many) or the class of an expanded clone, and some rows leave it out.

d_gene: NA; v_gene: TRBV2; abundance: NA; j_gene: TRBJ1-4; CDR3nt: TGTGCCAGCACCTACGACACGGGAGGTGAAAAACTGTTTTTT; CDR3aa: CASTYDTGGEKLFF
d_gene: TRBD1; v_gene: TRBV7-2; abundance: once; j_gene: TRBJ1-5; CDR3nt: TGTGCCAGCAGCTTAGTACAGGGGGCAGGTCAGCCCCAGCATTTT; CDR3aa: CASSLVQGAGQPQHF
d_gene: NA; v_gene: TRBV19; abundance: NA; j_gene: TRBJ1-1; CDR3nt: TGTGCCAGTAGTACGGCCGGGTTTGGAGGGAGGAACACTGAAGCTTTCTTT; CDR3aa: CASSTAGFGGRNTEAFF
d_gene: NA; v_gene: TRBV28; abundance: NA; j_gene: TRBJ1-1; CDR3nt: TGTGCCAGCAGTAGTCAGGGTTTGGCAGCTTTCTTT; CDR3aa: CASSSQGLAAFF
d_gene: NA; v_gene: TRBV18; abundance: few; j_gene: TRBJ2-3; CDR3nt: TGTGCCAGCTCACCAGAGGGTGACACAGATACGCAGTATTTT; CDR3aa: CASSPEGDTDTQYF
d_gene: NA; v_gene: TRBV4-3; abundance: NA; j_gene: TRBJ2-7; CDR3nt: TGCGCCAGCAGCCGGACAGTCCCTTCCTACGAGCAGTACTTC; CDR3aa: CASSRTVPSYEQYF
d_gene: TRBD2; v_gene: TRBV15; abundance: NA; j_gene: TRBJ2-4; CDR3nt: TGTGCCACCAGCAGAGATCACCTAAGGACTAGCGGGGAACCCACCAAAAACATTCAGTACTTC; CDR3aa: CATSRDHLRTSGEPTKNIQYF
d_gene: NA; v_gene: TRBV9; abundance: NA; j_gene: TRBJ2-6; CDR3nt: TGTGCCAGCAGCTGGGGGGACAGCTCTGGGGCCAACGTCCTGACTTTC; CDR3aa: CASSWGDSSGANVLTF
d_gene: TRBD2; v_gene: TRBV7-2; abundance: NA; j_gene: TRBJ2-3; CDR3nt: TGTGCCAGCACCACAGGACTAGCGGGGTGGAATACGCAGTATTTT; CDR3aa: CASTTGLAGWNTQYF
d_gene: NA; v_gene: TRBV5-1; abundance: NA; j_gene: TRBJ2-5; CDR3nt: TGCGCCAGCAGCTCGCGCAGGTCCCAAGAGACCCAGTACTTC; CDR3aa: CASSSRRSQETQYF
d_gene: TRBD1; v_gene: TRBV11-2; abundance: NA; j_gene: TRBJ2-1; CDR3nt: TGTGCCAGCAGCCCTAGGGGGCCTGATTACAATGAGCAGTTCTTC; CDR3aa: CASSPRGPDYNEQFF
d_gene: TRBD1; v_gene: TRBV6-2/TRBV6-3; abundance: NA; j_gene: TRBJ1-5; CDR3nt: TGTGCCAGCAGTTACGGGACAGGGGCCTTATGGCAGCCCCAGCATTTT; CDR3aa: CASSYGTGALWQPQHF
d_gene: NA; v_gene: TRBV27; abundance: NA; j_gene: TRBJ2-3; CDR3nt: TGTGCCAGCAGACCCTTAGCGGATAGCACAGATACGCAGTATTTT; CDR3aa: CASRPLADSTDTQYF
d_gene: NA; v_gene: TRBV28; abundance: NA; j_gene: TRBJ1-4; CDR3nt: TGTGCCGCCAGGACAGCTCATAATGAAAAACTGTTTTTT; CDR3aa: CAARTAHNEKLFF
d_gene: TRBD2; v_gene: TRBV7-2; abundance: NA; j_gene: TRBJ2-2; CDR3nt: TGTGGCGCGGGAGTCGTTCCTGGCGGGGAGCTGTTTTTT; CDR3aa: CGAGVVPGGELFF
d_gene: NA; v_gene: TRBV19; abundance: NA; j_gene: TRBJ2-1; CDR3nt: TGTGCCAGTAGTATAGTTCCACAGACTACCTACAATGAGCAGTTCTTC; CDR3aa: CASSIVPQTTYNEQFF
d_gene: NA; v_gene: TRBV19; abundance: NA; j_gene: TRBJ2-1; CDR3nt: TGTGCCAGTAGTATATCGGGAGAGGAGCAGTTCTTC; CDR3aa: CASSISGEEQFF
d_gene: TRBD1; v_gene: TRBV3-1/TRBV3-2; abundance: few; j_gene: TRBJ1-1; CDR3nt: TGTGCCAGCAGCCGTGGGACAGAGAACACTGAAGCTTTCTTT; CDR3aa: CASSRGTENTEAFF
d_gene: TRBD2; v_gene: TRBV27; abundance: NA; j_gene: TRBJ2-1; CDR3nt: TGTGCCAGCAGGGCCCGAGCGGGGGGTACCTACAATGAGCAGTTCTTC; CDR3aa: CASRARAGGTYNEQFF
d_gene: NA; v_gene: TRBV19; abundance: NA; j_gene: TRBJ2-1; CDR3nt: TGTGCCAGTAAGGGAGTTGTCTCCTACAATGAGCAGTTCTTC; CDR3aa: CASKGVVSYNEQFF
d_gene: TRBD1; v_gene: TRBV7-9; abundance: NA; j_gene: TRBJ2-7; CDR3nt: TGTGCCAGCAGCTTCGGACAGGGGTATTACGAGCAGTACTTC; CDR3aa: CASSFGQGYYEQYF
d_gene: NA; v_gene: TRBV2; abundance: NA; j_gene: TRBJ1-2; CDR3nt: TGTGCCAGCAGTGAAATTCCGTCCTATGGCTACACCTTC; CDR3aa: CASSEIPSYGYTF
d_gene: NA; v_gene: TRBV11-3; abundance: NA; j_gene: TRBJ2-1; CDR3nt: TGTGCCAGCAGCCGGCAGGCCCGGGAGAATGAGCAGTTCTTC; CDR3aa: CASSRQARENEQFF
d_gene: TRBD1; v_gene: TRBV4-3; abundance: few; j_gene: TRBJ1-2; CDR3nt: TGCGCCAGCTCCACCGGAAGGACAGGGAAATATGGCTACACCTTC; CDR3aa: CASSTGRTGKYGYTF
d_gene: NA; v_gene: TRBV5-1; abundance: once; j_gene: TRBJ1-6; CDR3nt: TGCGCCAGCCAACTAGAGATTAATTCACCCCTCCACTTT; CDR3aa: CASQLEINSPLHF
d_gene: TRBD2; v_gene: TRBV9; abundance: NA; j_gene: TRBJ2-2; CDR3nt: TGTGCCAGCAGCGTAGCGACTAGCGGGGGGGCGGGCACCGGGGAGCTGTTTTTT; CDR3aa: CASSVATSGGAGTGELFF
d_gene: NA; v_gene: TRBV7-2; abundance: NA; j_gene: TRBJ2-1; CDR3nt: TGTGCCAGCAGCTTAGAATCGAGCTCCTACAATGAGCAGTTCTTC; CDR3aa: CASSLESSSYNEQFF
d_gene: NA; v_gene: TRBV7-2; abundance: NA; j_gene: TRBJ1-1; CDR3nt: TGTGCCAGCAGCCGGGGGAGGGTGCTGGGCACTGAAGCTTTCTTT; CDR3aa: CASSRGRVLGTEAFF
d_gene: TRBD1; v_gene: TRBV5-8; abundance: few; j_gene: TRBJ1-5; CDR3nt: TGTGCCAGCAGCTTGGAGACAGGGCGGAAAAGGGCCCGTCAGCCCCAGCATTTT; CDR3aa: CASSLETGRKRARQPQHF
d_gene: TRBD1; v_gene: TRBV12-3/TRBV12-4; abundance: NA; j_gene: TRBJ2-7; CDR3nt: TGTGCCAGCAGTTTAGCAGACGGGACAGAGTACTTC; CDR3aa: CASSLADGTEYF
d_gene: NA; v_gene: TRBV5-1; abundance: NA; j_gene: TRBJ2-7; CDR3nt: TGCGCCAGCAGCCCGAGGACAGACTCCTACGAGCAGTACTTC; CDR3aa: CASSPRTDSYEQYF
d_gene: TRBD2; v_gene: TRBV11-2; abundance: NA; j_gene: TRBJ2-1; CDR3nt: TGTGCCAGCACCCCGGGAGGGGGTGAGCAGTTCTTC; CDR3aa: CASTPGGGEQFF
d_gene: NA; v_gene: TRBV18; abundance: few; j_gene: TRBJ2-7; CDR3nt: TGTGCCAGCTCGTCTGGACAGACGTCCCTGGGTGAGCAGTACTTC; CDR3aa: CASSSGQTSLGEQYF
d_gene: NA; v_gene: TRBV29-1; abundance: once; j_gene: TRBJ2-3; CDR3nt: TGCAGCGTCCCCCCAATCGAGGGCACAGATACGCAGTATTTT; CDR3aa: CSVPPIEGTDTQYF
d_gene: NA; v_gene: TRBV24-1; abundance: NA; j_gene: TRBJ2-1; CDR3nt: TGTGCCACCGGAGACTTGACGTACAATGAGCAGTTCTTC; CDR3aa: CATGDLTYNEQFF
d_gene: TRBD2; v_gene: TRBV18; abundance: NA; j_gene: TRBJ2-5; CDR3nt: TGTGCCAGCTCACCTCTGCCTAGCGGGGCTGAAGAGACCCAGTACTTC; CDR3aa: CASSPLPSGAEETQYF
d_gene: TRBD1; v_gene: TRBV7-9; abundance: NA; j_gene: TRBJ2-5; CDR3nt: TGTGCCAGCAAACCAATTATGACAGGGAACAAAGAGACCCAGTACTTC; CDR3aa: CASKPIMTGNKETQYF
d_gene: TRBD1; v_gene: TRBV27; abundance: NA; j_gene: TRBJ1-2; CDR3nt: TGTGCCAGCAGTTCGCTACAGGGGGCGGGTGGCTACACCTTC; CDR3aa: CASSSLQGAGGYTF
d_gene: NA; v_gene: TRBV30; abundance: NA; j_gene: TRBJ2-5; CDR3nt: TGTGCCTGGAGTGTTGGAGGTCAAGAGACCCAGTACTTC; CDR3aa: CAWSVGGQETQYF
d_gene: NA; v_gene: TRBV4-3; abundance: NA; j_gene: TRBJ1-3; CDR3nt: TGCGCCAGCAGCCAAGATAACAGGGCAGGAAACACCATATATTTT; CDR3aa: CASSQDNRAGNTIYF
d_gene: TRBD1; v_gene: TRBV7-2; abundance: NA; j_gene: TRBJ1-1; CDR3nt: TGTGCCAGCAGCTGGCGACAGGGGTCGAACACTGAAGCTTTCTTT; CDR3aa: CASSWRQGSNTEAFF